This entry concerns a single T cell receptor (beta chain). Its antigen is currently unknown. The entry originates in a study of naive and memory T cell subsets. General observations from the study: TCR abundance followed a power law differing between naive and memory subsets. There was no ground truth to check naive and memory subset results. Over 90% of naive TCR sequences appeared only once after error correction, unlike memory subsets.

An equimolar mix of two oligonucleotides served as the beta constant-region primer for TRBC1 and TRBC2. Nested alpha and beta constant-region primers with the SP2 primer drove four PCR rounds on ligated cDNA. MiXCR was run by TCRdb on the UMI-ligation and nested PCR reads, yielding one entry per CDR3 protein. Here the sample spans tens of thousands of distinct CDR3 sequences, less than 20% being singletons. The CDR3 spans 13 residues. Germline V CDR1 and CDR2: KGHSH, LQKENI. V was shortened by 3 bases and J by 5 bases, with 8 bases between the two germline ends. EMRA cells were CD45RA+CD27-, and effector memory cells CD45RA-CD27-.

The sequence derives from a human donor in good health. The sequenced sample consisted of effector memory CD4+ T cells from blood. Subset described: effector memory, CD45RA- CD27-. The chain carries TRBV18 and TRBJ2-1, with D unclear. The CDR3: CASSPRLNNEQFF. The CDR3 nucleotides read TGTGCCAGCTCACCTAGATTGAACAATGAGCAGTTCTTC.